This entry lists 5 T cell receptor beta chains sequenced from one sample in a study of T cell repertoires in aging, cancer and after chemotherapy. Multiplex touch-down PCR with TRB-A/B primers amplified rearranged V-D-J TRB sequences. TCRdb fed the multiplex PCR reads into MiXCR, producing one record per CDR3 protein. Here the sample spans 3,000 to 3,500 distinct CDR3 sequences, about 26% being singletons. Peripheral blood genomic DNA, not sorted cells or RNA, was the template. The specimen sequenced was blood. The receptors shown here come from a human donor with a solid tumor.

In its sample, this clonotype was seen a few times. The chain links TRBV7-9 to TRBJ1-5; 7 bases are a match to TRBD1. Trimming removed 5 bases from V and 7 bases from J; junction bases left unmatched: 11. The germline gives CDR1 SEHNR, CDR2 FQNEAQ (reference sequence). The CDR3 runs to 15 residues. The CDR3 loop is CASSPGGRGPQPQHF. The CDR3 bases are TGTGCCAGCAGCCCGGGGGGGAGGGGGCCGCAGCCCCAGCATTTT.

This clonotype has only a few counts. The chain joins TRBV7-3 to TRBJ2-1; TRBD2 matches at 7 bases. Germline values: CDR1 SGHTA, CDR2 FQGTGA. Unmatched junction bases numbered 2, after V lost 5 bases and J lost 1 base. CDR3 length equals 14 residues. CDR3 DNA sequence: TGTGCCAGCAGCCCGCGGGGGTCCTACAATGAGCAGTTCTTC. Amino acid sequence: CASSPRGSYNEQFF. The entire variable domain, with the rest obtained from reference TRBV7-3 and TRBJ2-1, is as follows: GAGVSQTPSNKVTEKGKYVELRCDPISGHTALYWYRQSLGQGPEFLIYFQGTGAADDSGLPNDRFFAVRPEGSVSTLKIQRTERGDSAVYLCASSPRGSYNEQFFGPGTRLTVL.

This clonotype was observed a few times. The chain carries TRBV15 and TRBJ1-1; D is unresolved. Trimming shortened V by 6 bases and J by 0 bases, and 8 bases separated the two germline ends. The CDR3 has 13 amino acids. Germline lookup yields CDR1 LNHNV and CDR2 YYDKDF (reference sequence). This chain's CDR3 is CATRETVNTEAFF. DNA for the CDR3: TGTGCCACCAGGGAAACAGTGAACACTGAAGCTTTCTTT.

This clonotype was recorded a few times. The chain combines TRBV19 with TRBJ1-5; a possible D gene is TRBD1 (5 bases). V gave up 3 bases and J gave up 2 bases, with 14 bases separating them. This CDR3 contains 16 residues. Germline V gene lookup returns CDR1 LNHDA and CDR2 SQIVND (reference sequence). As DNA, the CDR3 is TGTGCCAGTAGTATGGGAGGGGCGGGGGGCAATCAGCCCCAGCATTTT. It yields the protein CASSMGGAGGNQPQHF. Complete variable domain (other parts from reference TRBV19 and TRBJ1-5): DGGITQSPKYLFRKEGQNVTLSCEQNLNHDAMYWYRQDPGQGLRLIYYSQIVNDFQKGDIAEGYSVSREKKESFPLTVTSAQKNPTAFYLCASSMGGAGGNQPQHFGDGTRLSIL.

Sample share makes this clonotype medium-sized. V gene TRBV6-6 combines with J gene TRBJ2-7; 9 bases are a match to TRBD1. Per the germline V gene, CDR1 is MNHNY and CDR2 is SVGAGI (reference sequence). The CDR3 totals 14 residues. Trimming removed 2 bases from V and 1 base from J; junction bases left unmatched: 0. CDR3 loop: CASSYGQGSYEQYF. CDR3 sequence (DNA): TGTGCCAGCAGTTACGGACAGGGGTCCTACGAGCAGTACTTC.